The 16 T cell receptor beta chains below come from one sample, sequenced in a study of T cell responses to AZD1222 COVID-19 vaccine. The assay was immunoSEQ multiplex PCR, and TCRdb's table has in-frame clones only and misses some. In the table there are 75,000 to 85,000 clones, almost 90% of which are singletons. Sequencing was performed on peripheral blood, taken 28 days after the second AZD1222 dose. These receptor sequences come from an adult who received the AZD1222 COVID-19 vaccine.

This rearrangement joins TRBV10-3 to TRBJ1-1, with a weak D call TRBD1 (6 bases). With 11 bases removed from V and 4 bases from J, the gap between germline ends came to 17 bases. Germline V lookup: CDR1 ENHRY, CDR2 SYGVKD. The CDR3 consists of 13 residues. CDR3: CASRAGEPTEAFF. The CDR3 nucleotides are TGTGCCTCACGGGCAGGGGAGCCCACTGAAGCTTTCTTT.

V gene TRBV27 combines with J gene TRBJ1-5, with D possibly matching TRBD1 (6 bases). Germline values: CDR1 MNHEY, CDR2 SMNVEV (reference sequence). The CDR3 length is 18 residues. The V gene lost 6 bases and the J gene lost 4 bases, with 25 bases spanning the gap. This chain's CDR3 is CASRGGAVTGLSNQPQHF. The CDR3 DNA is TGTGCCAGCAGAGGGGGAGCGGTTACGGGACTGAGTAATCAGCCCCAGCATTTT.

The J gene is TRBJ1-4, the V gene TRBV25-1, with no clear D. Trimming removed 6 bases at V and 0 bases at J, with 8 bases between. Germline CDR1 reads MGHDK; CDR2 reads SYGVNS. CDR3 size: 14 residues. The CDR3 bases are TGTGCCAGCAGCGGGCCAGCAACTAATGAAAAACTGTTTTTT. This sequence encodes CASSGPATNEKLFF.

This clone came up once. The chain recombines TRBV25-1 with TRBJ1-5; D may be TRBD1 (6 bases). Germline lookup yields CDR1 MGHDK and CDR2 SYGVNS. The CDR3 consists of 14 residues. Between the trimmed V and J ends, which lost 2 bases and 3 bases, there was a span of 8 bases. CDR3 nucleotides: TGTGCCAGCAGTGAAACAGGGCTCAATCAGCCCCAGCATTTT. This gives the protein CASSETGLNQPQHF.

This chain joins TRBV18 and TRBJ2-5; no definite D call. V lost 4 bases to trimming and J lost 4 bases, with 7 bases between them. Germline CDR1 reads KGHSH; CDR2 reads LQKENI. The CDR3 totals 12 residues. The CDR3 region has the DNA TGTGCCAGCTCACTCAGAGTAGAGACCCAGTACTTC. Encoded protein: CASSLRVETQYF.

Here the CDR3 DNA reads TGTGCCAGCAGCCAAGATCGAGGGTACGATGGCTACACCTTC. Protein: CASSQDRGYDGYTF. V usage is TRBV3-1 (or the pseudogene TRBV3-2) and J usage is TRBJ1-2; no definite D call. Germline CDR1 reads LGHDT; CDR2 reads YNNKEL (reference sequence). The germline V and J ends were trimmed by 0 bases and 6 bases, with 11 bases remaining between them. The CDR3 covers 14 residues.

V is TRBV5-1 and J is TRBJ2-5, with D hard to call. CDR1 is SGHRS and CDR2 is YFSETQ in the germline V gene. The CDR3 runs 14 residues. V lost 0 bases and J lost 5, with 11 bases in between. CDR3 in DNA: TGCGCCAGCAGCTTGGCCGGTGGCTGGGAGACCCAGTACTTC. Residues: CASSLAGGWETQYF.

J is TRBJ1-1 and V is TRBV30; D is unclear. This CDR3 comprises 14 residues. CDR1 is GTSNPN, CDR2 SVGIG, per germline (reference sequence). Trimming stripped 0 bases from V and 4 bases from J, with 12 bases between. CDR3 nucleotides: TGTGCCTGGAGTGTAGGGCTAAGGCGCACTGAAGCTTTCTTT. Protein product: CAWSVGLRRTEAFF. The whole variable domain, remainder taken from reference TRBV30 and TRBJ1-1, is SQTIHQWPATLVQPVGSPLSLECTVEGTSNPNLYWYRQAAGRGLQLLFYSVGIGQISSEVPQNLSASRPQDRQFILSSKKLLLSDSGFYLCAWSVGLRRTEAFFGQGTRLTVV.

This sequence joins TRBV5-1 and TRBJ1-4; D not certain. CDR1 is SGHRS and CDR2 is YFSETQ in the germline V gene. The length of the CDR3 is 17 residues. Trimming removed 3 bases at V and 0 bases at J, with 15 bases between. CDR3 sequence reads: CASSSTPPQTTNEKLFF. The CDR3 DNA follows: TGCGCCAGCAGCTCGACCCCTCCTCAGACAACTAATGAAAAACTGTTTTTT.

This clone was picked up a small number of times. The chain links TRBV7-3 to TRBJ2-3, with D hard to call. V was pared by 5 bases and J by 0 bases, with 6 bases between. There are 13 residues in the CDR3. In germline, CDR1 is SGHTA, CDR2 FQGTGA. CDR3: CASSRASTDTQYF. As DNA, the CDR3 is TGTGCCAGCAGCCGGGCGAGCACAGATACGCAGTATTTT. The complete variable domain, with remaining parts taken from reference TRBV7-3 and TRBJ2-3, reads GAGVSQTPSNKVTEKGKYVELRCDPISGHTALYWYRQSLGQGPEFLIYFQGTGAADDSGLPNDRFFAVRPEGSVSTLKIQRTERGDSAVYLCASSRASTDTQYFGPGTRLTVL.

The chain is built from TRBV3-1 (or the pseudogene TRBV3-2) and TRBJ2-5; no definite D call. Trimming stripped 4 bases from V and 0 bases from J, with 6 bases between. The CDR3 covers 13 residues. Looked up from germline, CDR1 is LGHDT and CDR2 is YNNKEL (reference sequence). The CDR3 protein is CASSRSDQETQYF. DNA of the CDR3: TGTGCCAGCAGCCGAAGCGACCAAGAGACCCAGTACTTC.

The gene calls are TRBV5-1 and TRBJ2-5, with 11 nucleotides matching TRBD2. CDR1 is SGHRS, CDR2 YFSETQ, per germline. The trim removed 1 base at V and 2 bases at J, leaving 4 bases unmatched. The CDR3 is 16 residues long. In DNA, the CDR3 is TGCGCCAGCAGCTTGAGTCTAGCGGGGGGTCAAGAGACCCAGTACTTC. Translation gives CASSLSLAGGQETQYF.

In DNA form, the CDR3 reads TGCAGCGTTATGGTCCTCGGACGGTTAGCTAACTATGGCTACACCTTC. Translation gives CSVMVLGRLANYGYTF. The chain is built from TRBV29-1 and TRBJ1-2; D is ambiguous. Deletions cut 5 bases from V and 0 bases from J, with 19 bases between. The CDR3 has 16 residues. Per germline, CDR1 SQVTM and CDR2 ANQGSEA. The full variable domain, rest sourced from reference TRBV29-1 and TRBJ1-2, is SAVISQKPSRDICQRGTSLTIQCQVDSQVTMMFWYRQQPGQSLTLIATANQGSEATYESGFVIDKFPISRPNLTFSTLTVSNMSPEDSSIYLCSVMVLGRLANYGYTFGSGTRLTVV.

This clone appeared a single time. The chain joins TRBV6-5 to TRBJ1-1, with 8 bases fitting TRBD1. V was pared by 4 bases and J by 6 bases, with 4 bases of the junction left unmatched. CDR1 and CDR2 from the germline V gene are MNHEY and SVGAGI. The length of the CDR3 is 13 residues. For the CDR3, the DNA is TGTGCCAGCAGTTTCGAACAGGGGGCTGAAGCTTTCTTT. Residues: CASSFEQGAEAFF.

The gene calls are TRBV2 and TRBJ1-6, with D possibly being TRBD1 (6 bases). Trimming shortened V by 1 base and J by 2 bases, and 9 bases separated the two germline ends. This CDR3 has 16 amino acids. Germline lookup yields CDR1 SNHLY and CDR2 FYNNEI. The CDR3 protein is CASSEDRGTYNSPLHF. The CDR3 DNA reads TGTGCCAGCAGTGAAGATAGGGGGACCTATAATTCACCCCTCCACTTT.

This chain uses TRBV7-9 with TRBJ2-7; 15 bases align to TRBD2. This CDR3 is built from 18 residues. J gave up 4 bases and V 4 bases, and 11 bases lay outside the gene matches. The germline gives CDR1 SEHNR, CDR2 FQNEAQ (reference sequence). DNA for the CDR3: TGTGCCAGCAGCTCTGGGACTAGCGGGGGGACTCTGCCGTACGAGCAGTACTTC. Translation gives CASSSGTSGGTLPYEQYF. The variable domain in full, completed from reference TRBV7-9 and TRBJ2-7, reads DTGVSQNPRHKITKRGQNVTFRCDPISEHNRLYWYRQTLGQGPEFLTYFQNEAQLEKSRLLSDRFSAERPKGSFSTLEIQRTEQGDSAMYLCASSSGTSGGTLPYEQYFGPGTRLTVT.